The entry that follows covers one TCR beta chain sequence. Its cognate antigen is unknown. The sample is drawn from a study of identifying expanded T cells in peripheral blood. Broader study findings: Clone count variance between roughly 2-week samples rose with total template count.

The CDR3 contains 13 residues. Germline V lookup: CDR1 MNHEY, CDR2 SMNVEV (reference sequence). Trimming pared 3 bases from V and 4 bases from J, leaving 9 bases between. Clones were read by immunoSEQ multiplex PCR, and TCRdb kept only the in-frame ones, dropping some. In the table there are tens of thousands of clones, 70% to 90% of which are singletons. This TCR derives from a person between 18 and 75 years old in good health. The sequenced sample was blood. The chain couples TRBV27 to TRBJ1-1, with no clear D. The CDR3 region has the DNA TGTGCCAGCAGTTTTGGGGTTGGCACTGAAGCTTTCTTT. It encodes CASSFGVGTEAFF.